The 13 T cell receptor beta chains below were found in one sample sequenced in a study of blood T cells in healthy people across ages. Using a J-beta primer mix together with a sample-barcoded 5' primer, a second PCR was run for roughly 7 to 11 cycles. TCRdb called the 5' RACE reads again in MiXCR, with one record for every CDR3 protein. The sample has roughly 1,800,000 distinct CDR3 sequences, approximately 50% seen once. The sample was blood. These TCRs come from a woman aged 40 to 50 in good health.

This chain uses TRBV4-3 with TRBJ2-1; D remains unclear. The germline V and J ends were trimmed by 2 bases and 5 bases, with 16 bases remaining between them. The length of the CDR3 is 16 residues. Germline values: CDR1 LGHNA, CDR2 YSLEER. CDR3 coding DNA: TGCGCCAGCAGCCAATTAGCAGGAGAGCCAAACAATGAGCAGTTCTTC. Translated, it gives CASSQLAGEPNNEQFF.

The chain couples TRBV20-1 to TRBJ1-2; weak D call: TRBD1 (6 bases). This CDR3 is 17 amino acids long. The germline V and J ends were trimmed by 5 bases and 2 bases, with 24 bases remaining between them. CDR1 and CDR2 from the germline V gene are DFQATT and SNEGSKA (reference sequence). The CDR3 region is CSAGGFPGTLPNYGYTF. Here the CDR3 DNA reads TGCAGTGCTGGAGGGTTTCCGGGGACACTACCCAACTATGGCTACACCTTC.

This clonotype has a handful of counts. This sequence joins TRBV7-2 and TRBJ2-7; 7 nucleotides align to TRBD1. Germline CDR1 is SGHTA and CDR2 is FQGNSA. The V gene end was trimmed by 5 bases and the J gene end by 3 bases; junction bases not matched to a gene: 10. This CDR3 spans 15 amino acids. CDR3: CASSRHGTAIYEQYF. The CDR3 DNA follows: TGTGCCAGCAGCCGACATGGGACAGCGATCTACGAGCAGTACTTC.

The rearrangement links TRBV7-9 to TRBJ1-2; 7 nucleotides agree with TRBD1. This CDR3 has 15 residues. The ends lost 4 bases at V and 4 bases at J; junction bases unmatched: 9. Germline V gene data show CDR1 as SEHNR and CDR2 as FQNEAQ (reference sequence). CDR3 coding DNA: TGTGCCAGCAGCTCGTTCACAGGGGACGGCTATGGCTACACCTTC. Protein: CASSSFTGDGYGYTF.

The chain recombines TRBV7-2 with TRBJ2-3, with D possibly being TRBD2 (7 bases). The germline V gene has CDR1 SGHTA and CDR2 FQGNSA. The CDR3 loop spans 15 amino acids. Trimming took off 2 bases at V and 5 bases at J, with 14 bases between the two ends. The CDR3 spells CASSLRGGGEDTQYF. For the CDR3, the DNA is TGTGCCAGCAGCTTACGAGGGGGGGGGGAAGATACGCAGTATTTT.

This clonotype was found a few times. The chain is built from TRBV20-1 and TRBJ1-4; D not resolved. V shed 7 bases and J shed 8 bases, with 8 bases lying between them. CDR1 DFQATT and CDR2 SNEGSKA come from the germline V gene (reference sequence). The CDR3 covers 10 residues. CDR3: CSGSGEKLFF. The CDR3 region has the DNA TGCAGTGGAAGTGGGGAAAAACTGTTTTTT.

This clonotype was observed a handful of times. This rearrangement joins TRBV7-2 to TRBJ2-1; D is perhaps TRBD1 (6 bases). V was clipped by 5 bases and J by 7 bases, with 12 bases between them. The CDR3 length is 13 residues. CDR1 and CDR2 from the germline V gene are SGHTA and FQGNSA. The CDR3 DNA reads TGTGCCAGCAGCCTAGACAGGACTAATGAGCAGTTCTTC. It specifies CASSLDRTNEQFF. Using reference TRBV7-2 and TRBJ2-1 for the parts outside the CDR3, the full variable domain is GAGVSQSPSNKVTEKGKDVELRCDPISGHTALYWYRQSLGQGLEFLIYFQGNSAPDKSGLPSDRFSAERTGGSVSTLTIQRTQQEDSAVYLCASSLDRTNEQFFGPGTRLTVL.

This clonotype was picked up a small number of times. The J gene is TRBJ2-7, the V gene TRBV5-1; 9 nucleotides align to TRBD1. Germline loops: CDR1 SGHRS, CDR2 YFSETQ. V dropped 3 bases and J dropped 6; count of bases not matched to a gene: 10. The CDR3 totals 15 residues. The CDR3 bases are TGCGCCAGCAGCTATATTACGGGACAGGGTCCCGAGCAGTACTTC. It is translated as CASSYITGQGPEQYF. The full variable domain, completed using reference TRBV5-1 and TRBJ2-7, is KAGVTQTPRYLIKTRGQQVTLSCSPISGHRSVSWYQQTPGQGLQFLFEYFSETQRNKGNFPGRFSGRQFSNSRSEMNVSTLELGDSALYLCASSYITGQGPEQYFGPGTRLTVT.

The CDR3 DNA follows: TGTGCCAGCAGAGACCCCGGGGGGTCCTACAATGAGCAGTACTTC. Translation gives CASRDPGGSYNEQYF. This chain connects TRBV6-5 to TRBJ2-1, with TRBD2 matching 7 bases. Near its end, the DNA agrees better with TRBJ2-7, so the J call may be wrong. In germline, CDR1 is MNHEY, CDR2 SVGAGI. The CDR3 sequence is 15 residues long.

The chain carries TRBV5-1 and TRBJ1-6, with unresolved D. The V end lost 1 base, the J end lost 5 bases, and 13 bases lay between the germline ends. Germline assignment: CDR1 SGHRS and CDR2 YFSETQ. CDR3 length: 16 amino acids. CDR3 sequence (DNA): TGCGCCAGCAGCTTGCAGTCGGCAGACAATAATTCACCCCTCCACTTT. This translates into CASSLQSADNNSPLHF. Based on the CDR3 plus reference TRBV5-1 and TRBJ1-6, the full variable domain is KAGVTQTPRYLIKTRGQQVTLSCSPISGHRSVSWYQQTPGQGLQFLFEYFSETQRNKGNFPGRFSGRQFSNSRSEMNVSTLELGDSALYLCASSLQSADNNSPLHFGNGTRLTVT.

J is TRBJ2-5 and V is TRBV7-2; D gene uncertain. The CDR3 spans 14 residues. Germline V lookup: CDR1 SGHTA, CDR2 FQGNSA. Deletions cut 4 bases from V and 1 base from J, with 10 bases between. The CDR3 region has the DNA TGTGCCAGCAGCTCGCGACTCCGCCAAGAGACCCAGTACTTC. Translated: CASSSRLRQETQYF.

This clonotype was observed a handful of times. CDR3 nucleotides: TGTGCCAGCAGCTTAGGCGCTGGGTCCGAGCAGTACTTC. It specifies CASSLGAGSEQYF. This rearrangement joins TRBV7-2 to TRBJ2-7, with unresolved D. Germline-derived CDR1 and CDR2 are SGHTA and FQGNSA. The CDR3 is made up of 13 amino acids. Trimming left V 1 base short and J 6 bases short, with 10 bases between.

This clonotype has a handful of counts. The gene calls are TRBV7-2 and TRBJ1-2; 8 bases are a match to TRBD1. This CDR3 has 13 residues. Germline V gene sequence: CDR1 SGHTA, CDR2 FQGNSA. Trimming at V came to 6 bases and at J to 8 bases, leaving 8 bases not matched to a gene. The CDR3 coding sequence is TGTGCCAGCAGTTACCCCGGACAGGGAGGCTACACCTTC. Translation: CASSYPGQGGYTF.